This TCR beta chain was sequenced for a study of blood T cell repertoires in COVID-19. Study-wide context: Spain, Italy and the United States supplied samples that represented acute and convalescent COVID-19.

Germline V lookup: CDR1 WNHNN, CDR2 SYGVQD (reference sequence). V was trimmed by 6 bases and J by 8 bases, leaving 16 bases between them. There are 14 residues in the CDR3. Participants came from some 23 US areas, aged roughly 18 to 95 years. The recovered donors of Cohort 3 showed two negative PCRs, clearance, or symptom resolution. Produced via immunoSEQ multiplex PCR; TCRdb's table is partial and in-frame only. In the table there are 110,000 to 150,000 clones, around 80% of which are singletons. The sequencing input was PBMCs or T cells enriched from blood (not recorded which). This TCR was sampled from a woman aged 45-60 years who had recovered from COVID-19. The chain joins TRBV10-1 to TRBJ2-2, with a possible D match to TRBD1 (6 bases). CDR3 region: CASSENGGSGELFF. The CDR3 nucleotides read TGCGCCAGCAGCGAAAATGGGGGCTCGGGGGAGCTGTTTTTT.